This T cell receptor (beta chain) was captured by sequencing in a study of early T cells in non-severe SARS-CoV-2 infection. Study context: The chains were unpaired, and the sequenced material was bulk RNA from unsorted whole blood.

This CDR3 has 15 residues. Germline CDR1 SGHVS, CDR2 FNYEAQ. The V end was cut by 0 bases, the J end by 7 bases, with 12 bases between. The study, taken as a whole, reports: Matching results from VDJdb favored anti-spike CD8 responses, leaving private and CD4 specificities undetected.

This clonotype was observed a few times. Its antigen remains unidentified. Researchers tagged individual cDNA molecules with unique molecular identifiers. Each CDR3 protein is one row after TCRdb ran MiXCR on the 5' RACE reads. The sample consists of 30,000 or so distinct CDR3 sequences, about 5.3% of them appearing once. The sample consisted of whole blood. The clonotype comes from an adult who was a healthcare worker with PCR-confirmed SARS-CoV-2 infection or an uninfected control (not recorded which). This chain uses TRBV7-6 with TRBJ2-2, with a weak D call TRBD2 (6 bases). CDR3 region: CASSLAPQGGGELFF. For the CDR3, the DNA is TGTGCCAGCAGCTTAGCCCCCCAGGGAGGCGGGGAGCTGTTTTTT.